This is a list of T cell receptor beta chains from one sample in a study of cytomegalovirus exposure and HLA in healthy donors. The protocol was immunoSEQ multiplex PCR, while the TCRdb copy is restricted to in-frame clones and leaves out a portion. In the table there are about 200,000 clones, around 84% of which are singletons. The material sequenced was PBMCs. These receptors all stem from a young woman in good health and CMV-seropositive. Each CDR3 is given with its conserved first and last residue. The D gene is left open where the match is weak. Expanded clones get a size class; other rows say once, few or many, or leave the size out.

V gene	D gene	clone size	J gene	CDR3 protein	CDR3 DNA
TRBV5-1	TRBD1	NA	TRBJ2-2	CASSTRGTGELFF	TGCGCCAGCAGCACCAGGGGGACCGGGGAGCTGTTTTTT
TRBV9	TRBD2	NA	TRBJ2-1	CASSVVAGGSYNEQFF	TGTGCCAGCAGCGTAGTGGCGGGAGGCTCCTACAATGAGCAGTTCTTC
TRBV6-5	NA	NA	TRBJ1-1	CASSPGMNTEAFF	TGTGCCAGCAGTCCCGGGATGAACACTGAAGCTTTCTTT
TRBV11-2	TRBD2	NA	TRBJ2-1	CASSLDEGLAGGNEQFF	TGTGCCAGCAGCTTAGACGAAGGACTAGCGGGAGGAAATGAGCAGTTCTTC
TRBV5-1	TRBD2	once	TRBJ2-2	CASSEGLAGPTGELFF	TGCGCCAGCAGCGAGGGACTAGCGGGGCCCACCGGGGAGCTGTTTTTT
TRBV5-1	NA	few	TRBJ2-2	CASSLAGGKTGELFF	TGCGCCAGCAGCTTGGCCGGGGGTAAGACCGGGGAGCTGTTTTTT
TRBV30	TRBD1	once	TRBJ1-5	CAWSEWTGGRQPQHF	TGTGCCTGGAGTGAATGGACAGGGGGAAGACAGCCCCAGCATTTT
TRBV9	TRBD2	NA	TRBJ2-7	CASSEGLAGPSYEQYF	TGTGCCAGCAGCGAGGGACTAGCGGGACCCTCCTACGAGCAGTACTTC
TRBV28	NA	once	TRBJ1-2	CATYAGVDGYTF	TGTGCCACCTATGCGGGGGTGGATGGCTACACCTTC
TRBV7-2	NA	NA	TRBJ2-5	CASSFRLETQYF	TGTGCCAGCAGCTTCCGGTTGGAGACCCAGTACTTC
TRBV4-1	TRBD1	NA	TRBJ2-7	CASSQGTGDRYEQYF	TGCGCCAGCAGCCAGGGGACAGGGGATCGCTACGAGCAGTACTTC
TRBV9	TRBD2	NA	TRBJ2-1	CASSAEQTGAPLSKLAGIYNEQFF	TGTGCCAGCAGCGCCGAGCAAACAGGAGCGCCTCTCTCAAAACTAGCGGGCATATACAATGAGCAGTTCTTC
TRBV6-5	NA	NA	TRBJ2-5	CASSYSEYQETQYF	TGTGCCAGCAGTTACTCCGAGTACCAAGAGACCCAGTACTTC
TRBV11-2	NA	NA	TRBJ2-5	CASSFGETQYF	TGTGCCAGCAGCTTCGGAGAGACCCAGTACTTC
TRBV10-1	NA	NA	TRBJ2-1	CASSESIAPRTNEQFF	TGCGCCAGCAGTGAGTCGATTGCGCCCCGAACCAATGAGCAGTTCTTC
TRBV4-1	NA	NA	TRBJ2-6	CASSAAGTPSSGANVLTF	TGCGCCAGCAGCGCAGCCGGGACACCAAGCTCTGGGGCCAACGTCCTGACTTTC
TRBV7-2	NA	NA	TRBJ2-1	CASSPLVSYNEQFF	TGTGCCAGCAGCCCCCTAGTGTCCTACAATGAGCAGTTCTTC
TRBV5-4	TRBD1	NA	TRBJ1-2	CASSTLDRVGDGYTF	TGTGCCAGCAGCACGCTAGACAGGGTTGGCGATGGCTACACCTTC
TRBV20-1	NA	NA	TRBJ2-5	CSARSSSAQYF	TGCAGTGCTAGATCTAGCTCTGCCCAGTACTTC
TRBV6-5	TRBD2	NA	TRBJ2-1	CASRTGTSSNEQFF	TGTGCCAGCAGGACCGGGACTAGCAGCAATGAGCAGTTCTTC
TRBV2	NA	NA	TRBJ2-4	CASSYSLASFSLAKNIQYF	TGTGCCAGCAGTTACTCTCTAGCGTCGTTCTCCTTAGCCAAAAACATTCAGTACTTC
TRBV27	TRBD1	NA	TRBJ1-3	CASTQGQGVRNTIYF	TGTGCCAGCACCCAGGGACAGGGAGTACGAAACACCATATATTTT
TRBV7-9	TRBD1	NA	TRBJ2-7	CASSPMGQGSYEQYF	TGTGCCAGCAGCCCAATGGGACAGGGTTCTTACGAGCAGTACTTC